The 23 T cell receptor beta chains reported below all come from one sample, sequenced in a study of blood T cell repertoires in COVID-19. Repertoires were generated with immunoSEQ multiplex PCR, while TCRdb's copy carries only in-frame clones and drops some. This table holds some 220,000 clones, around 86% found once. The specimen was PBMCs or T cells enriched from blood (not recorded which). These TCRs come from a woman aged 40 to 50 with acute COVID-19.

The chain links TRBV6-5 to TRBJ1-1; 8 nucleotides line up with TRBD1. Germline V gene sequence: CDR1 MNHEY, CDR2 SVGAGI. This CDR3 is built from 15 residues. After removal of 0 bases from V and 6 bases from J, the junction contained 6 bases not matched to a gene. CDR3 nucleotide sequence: TGTGCCAGCAGTTACTCCCCAGGGGGCGTCCCTGAAGCTTTCTTT. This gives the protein CASSYSPGGVPEAFF.

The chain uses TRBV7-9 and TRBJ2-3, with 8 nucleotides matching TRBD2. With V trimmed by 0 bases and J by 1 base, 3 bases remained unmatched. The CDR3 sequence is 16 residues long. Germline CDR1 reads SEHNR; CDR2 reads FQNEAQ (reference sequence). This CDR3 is CASSLASGGGTDTQYF. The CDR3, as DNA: TGTGCCAGCAGCTTAGCCTCCGGGGGGGGCACAGATACGCAGTATTTT. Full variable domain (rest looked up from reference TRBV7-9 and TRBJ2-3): DTGVSQNPRHKITKRGQNVTFRCDPISEHNRLYWYRQTLGQGPEFLTYFQNEAQLEKSRLLSDRFSAERPKGSFSTLEIQRTEQGDSAMYLCASSLASGGGTDTQYFGPGTRLTVL.

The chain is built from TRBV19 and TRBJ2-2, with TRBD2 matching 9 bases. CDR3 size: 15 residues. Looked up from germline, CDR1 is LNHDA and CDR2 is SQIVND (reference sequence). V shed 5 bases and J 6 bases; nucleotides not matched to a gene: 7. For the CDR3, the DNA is TGTGCCAGTAGTGTGGTAGCGGGGGAGGCCGGGGAGCTGTTTTTT. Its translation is CASSVVAGEAGELFF.

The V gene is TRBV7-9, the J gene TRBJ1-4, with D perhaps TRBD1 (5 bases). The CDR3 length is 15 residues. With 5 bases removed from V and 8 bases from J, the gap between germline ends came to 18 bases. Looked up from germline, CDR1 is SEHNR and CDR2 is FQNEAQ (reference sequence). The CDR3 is CASSPAGTGLEKLFF. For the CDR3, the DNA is TGTGCCAGCAGCCCCGCCGGGACTGGCCTGGAAAAACTGTTTTTT.

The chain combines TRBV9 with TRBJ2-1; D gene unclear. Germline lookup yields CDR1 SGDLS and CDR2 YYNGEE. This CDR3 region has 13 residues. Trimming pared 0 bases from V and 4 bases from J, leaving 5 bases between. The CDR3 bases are TGTGCCAGCAGCGTAGCTAAATACAATGAGCAGTTCTTC. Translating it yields CASSVAKYNEQFF.

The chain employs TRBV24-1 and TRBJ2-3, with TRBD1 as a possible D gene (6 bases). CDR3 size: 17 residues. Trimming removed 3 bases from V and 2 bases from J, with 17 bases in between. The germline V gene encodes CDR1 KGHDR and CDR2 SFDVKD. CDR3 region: CATSDPRGSGVTDTQYF. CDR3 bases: TGTGCCACCAGTGATCCCAGGGGCTCAGGGGTCACAGATACGCAGTATTTT.

CDR3 nucleotide sequence: TGTGCCAGCAGCTTAACGTTGGGGGGGTCAGATACGCAGTATTTT. It encodes CASSLTLGGSDTQYF. J is TRBJ2-3 and V is TRBV7-3, with 7 bases aligning to TRBD2. The germline V gene has CDR1 SGHTA and CDR2 FQGTGA. The J segment lost 4 bases and the V segment lost 0 bases, leaving 4 bases of the junction unmatched. The CDR3 has 15 residues.

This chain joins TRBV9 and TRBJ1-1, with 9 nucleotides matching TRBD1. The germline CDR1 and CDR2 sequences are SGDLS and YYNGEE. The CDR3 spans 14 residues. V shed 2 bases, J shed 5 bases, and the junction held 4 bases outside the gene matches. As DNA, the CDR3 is TGTGCCAGCAGCGTCGGGACAGGGTTTACTGAAGCTTTCTTT. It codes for CASSVGTGFTEAFF.

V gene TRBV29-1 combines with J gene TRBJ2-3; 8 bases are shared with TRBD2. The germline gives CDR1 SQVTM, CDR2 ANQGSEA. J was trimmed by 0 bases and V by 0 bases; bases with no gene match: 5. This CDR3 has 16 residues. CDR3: CSVEDLQRGSTDTQYF. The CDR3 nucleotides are TGCAGCGTTGAAGATCTTCAGCGGGGGAGCACAGATACGCAGTATTTT.

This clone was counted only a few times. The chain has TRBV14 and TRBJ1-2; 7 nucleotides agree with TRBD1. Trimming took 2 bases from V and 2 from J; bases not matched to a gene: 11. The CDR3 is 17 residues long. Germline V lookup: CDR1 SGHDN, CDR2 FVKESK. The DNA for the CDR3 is TGTGCCAGCAGCCAAACCCCACGATGGACAGGAAACTATGGCTACACCTTC. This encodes CASSQTPRWTGNYGYTF.

The CDR3 region has the DNA TGTGCCAGCAGTTATATCGGGGTGGAAGCTTTCTTT. Translated, it gives CASSYIGVEAFF. The chain employs TRBV6-2 or TRBV6-3 and TRBJ1-1, with unresolved D. This CDR3 spans 12 amino acids. The V gene lost 3 bases and the J gene lost 8 bases, with 10 bases spanning the gap. CDR1 is MNHEY and CDR2 is SVGEGT in the germline V gene.

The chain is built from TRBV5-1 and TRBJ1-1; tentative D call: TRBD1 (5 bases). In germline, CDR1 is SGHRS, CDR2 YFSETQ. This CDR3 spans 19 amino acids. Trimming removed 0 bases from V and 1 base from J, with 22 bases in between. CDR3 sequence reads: CASSLATAGGGRANTEAFF. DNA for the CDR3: TGCGCCAGCAGCTTGGCGACAGCGGGGGGAGGTCGGGCGAACACTGAAGCTTTCTTT.

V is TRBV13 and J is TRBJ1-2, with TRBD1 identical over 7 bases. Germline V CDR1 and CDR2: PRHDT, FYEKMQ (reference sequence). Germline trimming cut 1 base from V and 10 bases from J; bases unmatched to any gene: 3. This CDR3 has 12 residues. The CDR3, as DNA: TGTGCCAGCAGCTTAGTACAGGGGTACTACACCTTC. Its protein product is CASSLVQGYYTF.

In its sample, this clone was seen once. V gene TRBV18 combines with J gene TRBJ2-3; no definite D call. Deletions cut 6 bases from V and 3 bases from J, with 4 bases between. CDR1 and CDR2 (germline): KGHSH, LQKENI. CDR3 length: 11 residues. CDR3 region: CASSPTDTQYF. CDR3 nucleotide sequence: TGTGCCAGCTCCCCGACAGATACGCAGTATTTT.

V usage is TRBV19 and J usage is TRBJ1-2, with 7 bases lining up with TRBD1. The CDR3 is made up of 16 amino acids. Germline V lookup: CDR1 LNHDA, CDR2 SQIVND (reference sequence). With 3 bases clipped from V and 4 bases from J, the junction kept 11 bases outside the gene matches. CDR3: CASSIGTTGALYGYTF. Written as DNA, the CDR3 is TGTGCCAGTAGTATCGGTACAACAGGGGCTCTCTATGGCTACACCTTC.

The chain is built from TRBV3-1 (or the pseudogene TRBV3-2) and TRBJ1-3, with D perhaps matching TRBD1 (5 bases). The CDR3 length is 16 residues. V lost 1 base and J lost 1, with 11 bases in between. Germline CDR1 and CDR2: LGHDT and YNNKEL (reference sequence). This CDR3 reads CASSQGEGVSGNTIYF. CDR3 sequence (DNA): TGTGCCAGCAGCCAAGGGGAAGGGGTTTCTGGAAACACCATATATTTT.

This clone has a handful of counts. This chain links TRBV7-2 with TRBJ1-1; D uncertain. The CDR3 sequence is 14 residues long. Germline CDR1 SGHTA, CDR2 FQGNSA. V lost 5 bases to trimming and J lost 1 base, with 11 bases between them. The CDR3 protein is CASSERTSNTEAFF. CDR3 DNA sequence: TGTGCCAGCAGCGAGCGGACTTCGAACACTGAAGCTTTCTTT.

CDR3 nucleotide sequence: TGTGCCAGCAGCTTGGGGGGGGTTGGCCAGTCGCAGTTCTTC. This gives the protein CASSLGGVGQSQFF. The chain recombines TRBV5-4 with TRBJ2-1, with D maybe TRBD2 (6 bases). Germline V CDR1 and CDR2: SGHNT, YYREEE (reference sequence). Trimming left V 0 bases short and J 12 bases short, with 16 bases between. The CDR3 loop spans 14 amino acids. The whole variable domain, remainder taken from reference TRBV5-4 and TRBJ2-1, is ETGVTQSPTHLIKTRGQQVTLRCSSQSGHNTVSWYQQALGQGPQFIFQYYREEENGRGNFPPRFSGLQFPNYSSELNVNALELDDSALYLCASSLGGVGQSQFFGPGTRLTVL.

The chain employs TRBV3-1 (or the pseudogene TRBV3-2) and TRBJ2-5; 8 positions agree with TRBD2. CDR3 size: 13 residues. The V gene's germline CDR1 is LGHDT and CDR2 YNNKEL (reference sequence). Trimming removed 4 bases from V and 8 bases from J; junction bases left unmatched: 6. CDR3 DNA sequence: TGTGCCAGCAGCCCGACTAGCGCGGGAACCCAGTACTTC. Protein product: CASSPTSAGTQYF.

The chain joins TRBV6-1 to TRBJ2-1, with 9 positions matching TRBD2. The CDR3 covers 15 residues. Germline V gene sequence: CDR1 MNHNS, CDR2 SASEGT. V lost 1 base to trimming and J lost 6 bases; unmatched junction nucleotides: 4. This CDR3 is CASSEVGGGANEQFF. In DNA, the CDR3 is TGTGCCAGCAGTGAAGTGGGCGGGGGGGCCAATGAGCAGTTCTTC.

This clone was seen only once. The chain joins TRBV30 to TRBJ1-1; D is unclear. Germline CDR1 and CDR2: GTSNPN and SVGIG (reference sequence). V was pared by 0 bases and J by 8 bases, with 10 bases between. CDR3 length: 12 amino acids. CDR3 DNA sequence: TGTGCCTGGAGTGTTTTGAGATCGGAAGCTTTCTTT. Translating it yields CAWSVLRSEAFF.

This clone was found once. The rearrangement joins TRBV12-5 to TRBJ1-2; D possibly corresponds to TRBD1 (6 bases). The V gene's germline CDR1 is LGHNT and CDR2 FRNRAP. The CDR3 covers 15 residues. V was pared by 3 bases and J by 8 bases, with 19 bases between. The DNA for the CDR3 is TGTGCTAGTGGTTTCCATCAGACAGGCTCTTGGGGCTACACCTTC. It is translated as CASGFHQTGSWGYTF.

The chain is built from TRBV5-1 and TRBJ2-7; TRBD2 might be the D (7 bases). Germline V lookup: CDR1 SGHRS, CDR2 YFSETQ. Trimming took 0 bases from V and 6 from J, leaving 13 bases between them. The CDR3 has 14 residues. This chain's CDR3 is CASSLDGGAREQYV. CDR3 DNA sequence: TGCGCCAGCAGCTTGGATGGGGGGGCCCGCGAGCAGTACGTC.